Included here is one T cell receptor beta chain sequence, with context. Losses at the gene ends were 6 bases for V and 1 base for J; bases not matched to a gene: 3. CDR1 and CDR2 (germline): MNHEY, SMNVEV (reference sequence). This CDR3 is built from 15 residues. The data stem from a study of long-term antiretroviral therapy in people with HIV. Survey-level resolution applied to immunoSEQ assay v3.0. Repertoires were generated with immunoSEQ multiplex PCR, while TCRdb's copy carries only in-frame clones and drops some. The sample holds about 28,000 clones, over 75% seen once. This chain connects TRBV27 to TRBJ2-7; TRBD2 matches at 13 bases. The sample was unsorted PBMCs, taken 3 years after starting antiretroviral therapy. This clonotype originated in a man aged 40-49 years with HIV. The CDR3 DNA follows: TGTGCCAGCAGAGCGGGACTAGCGGGATCCTACGAGCAGTACTTC. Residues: CASRAGLAGSYEQYF.